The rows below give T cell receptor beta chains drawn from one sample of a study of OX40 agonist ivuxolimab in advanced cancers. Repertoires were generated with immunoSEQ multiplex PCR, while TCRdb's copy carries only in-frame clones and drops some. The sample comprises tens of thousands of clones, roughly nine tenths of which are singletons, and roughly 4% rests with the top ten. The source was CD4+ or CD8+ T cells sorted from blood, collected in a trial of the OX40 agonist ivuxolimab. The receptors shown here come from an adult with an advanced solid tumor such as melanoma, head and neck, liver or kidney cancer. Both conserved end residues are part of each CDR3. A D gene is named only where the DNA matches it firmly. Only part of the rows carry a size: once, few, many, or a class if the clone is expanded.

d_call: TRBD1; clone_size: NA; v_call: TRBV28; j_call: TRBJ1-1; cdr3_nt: TGTGCCAGCAGATCCCCTAGGACAGGGACCGCTTTCTTT; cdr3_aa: CASRSPRTGTAFF
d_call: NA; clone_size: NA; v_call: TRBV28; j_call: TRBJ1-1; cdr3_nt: TGTGCCAGCAGTTTAGGACAGAGGGCGTTTGAAGCTTTCTTT; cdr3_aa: CASSLGQRAFEAFF
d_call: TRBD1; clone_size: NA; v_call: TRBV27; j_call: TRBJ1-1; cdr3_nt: TGTGCCAGCAGTGCGATACAGGGGGGGACTGAAGCTTTCTTT; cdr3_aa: CASSAIQGGTEAFF
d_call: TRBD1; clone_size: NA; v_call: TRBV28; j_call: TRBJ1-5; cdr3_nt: TGTGCCAGCAGTCCGAACAGGGGGCCGCTCCCACCCCAGCATTTT; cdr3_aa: CASSPNRGPLPPQHF
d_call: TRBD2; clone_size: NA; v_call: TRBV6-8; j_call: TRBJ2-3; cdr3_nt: TGTGCCAGCAGTTACTCATGGGATAGCGGGATCTGGGAGGACACAGATACGCAGTATTTT; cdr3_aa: CASSYSWDSGIWEDTDTQYF
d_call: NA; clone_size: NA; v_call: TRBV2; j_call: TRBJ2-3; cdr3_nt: TGTGCCAGCAGTTGGATAGATACGCAGTATTTT; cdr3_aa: CASSWIDTQYF
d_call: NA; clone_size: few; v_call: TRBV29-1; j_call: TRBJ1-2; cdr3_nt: TGCAGCGTTGGGGGACACGAGAGCTATGGCTACACCTTC; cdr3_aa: CSVGGHESYGYTF
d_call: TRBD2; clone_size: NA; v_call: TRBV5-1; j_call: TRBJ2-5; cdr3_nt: TGCGCCAGCCCGAGGGCGGGAGGGCCCCGAGGGGAGACCCAGTACTTC; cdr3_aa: CASPRAGGPRGETQYF
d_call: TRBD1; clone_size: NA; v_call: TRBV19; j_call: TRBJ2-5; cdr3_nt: TGTGCCAGTAGTATATGGCAGGGGGCCCAGGAGACCCAGTACTTC; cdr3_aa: CASSIWQGAQETQYF
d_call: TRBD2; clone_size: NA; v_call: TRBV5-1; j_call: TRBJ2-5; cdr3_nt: TGCGCCAGCAGCTTGGCCCTATTAGCGGGAGGGGGCACCGAGACCCAGTACTTC; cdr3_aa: CASSLALLAGGGTETQYF
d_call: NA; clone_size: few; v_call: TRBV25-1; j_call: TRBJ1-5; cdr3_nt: TGTGCCAGCAGTGACGGTCGCCAGCCCCAGCATTTT; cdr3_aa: CASSDGRQPQHF
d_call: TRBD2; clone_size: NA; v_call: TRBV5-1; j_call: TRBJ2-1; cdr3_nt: TGCGCCAGCAGCAGTTCCGGGACTAGCGGACCTGGGGAGCAGTTCTTC; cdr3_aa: CASSSSGTSGPGEQFF
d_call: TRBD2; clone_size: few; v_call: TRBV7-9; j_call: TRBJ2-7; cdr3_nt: TGTGCCAGCAGCTTGGGAGTGAAGCGGGAGTCTGACGAGCAGTACTTC; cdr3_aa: CASSLGVKRESDEQYF
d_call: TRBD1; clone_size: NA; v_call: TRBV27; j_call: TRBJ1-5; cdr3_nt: TGTGCCAGCAGTGGACAGGGTGGCAATCAGCCCCAGCATTTT; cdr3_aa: CASSGQGGNQPQHF
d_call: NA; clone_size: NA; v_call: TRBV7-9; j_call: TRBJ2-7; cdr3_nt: TGTGCCAGCAGCTTACCCGGAGATACCTACGAGCAGTACTTC; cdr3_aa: CASSLPGDTYEQYF
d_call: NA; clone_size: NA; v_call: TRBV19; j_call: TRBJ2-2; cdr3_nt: TGTGCCAGTAGGCGGACAGTGAACGGGGAGCTGTTTTTT; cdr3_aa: CASRRTVNGELFF
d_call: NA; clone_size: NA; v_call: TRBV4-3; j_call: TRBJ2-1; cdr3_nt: TGCGCCAGCAGCCAAGATCGGTGGACAGTAATTAGCCCCACCTACAATGAGCAGTTCTTC; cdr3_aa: CASSQDRWTVISPTYNEQFF
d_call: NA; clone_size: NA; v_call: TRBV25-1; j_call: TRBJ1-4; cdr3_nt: TGTGCCAGCAGTGAGGACAGACTTAATGAAAAACTGTTTTTT; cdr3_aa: CASSEDRLNEKLFF
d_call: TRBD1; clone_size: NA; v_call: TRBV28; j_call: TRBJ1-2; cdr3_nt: TGTGCCAGCATCCGACAGGGAAACTATGGCTACACCTTC; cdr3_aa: CASIRQGNYGYTF
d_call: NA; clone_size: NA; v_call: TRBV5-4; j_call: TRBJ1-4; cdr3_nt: TGTGCCAGCAGCTCCATGGCCAATGAAAAACTGTTTTTT; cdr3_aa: CASSSMANEKLFF
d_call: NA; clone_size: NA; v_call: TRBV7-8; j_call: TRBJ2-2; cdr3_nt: TGTGCCAGCACCCGAGAGCACCCGAACACCGGGGAGCTGTTTTTT; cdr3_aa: CASTREHPNTGELFF
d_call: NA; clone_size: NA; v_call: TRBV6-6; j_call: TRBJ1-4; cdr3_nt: TGTGCCAGCAGTTACTCGACTTTGGGGCCTGGGGAAAAACTGTTTTTT; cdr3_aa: CASSYSTLGPGEKLFF
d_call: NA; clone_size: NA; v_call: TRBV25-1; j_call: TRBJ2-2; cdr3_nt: TGTGCCAGCCATTCGAGGACGAACACCGGGGAGCTGTTTTTT; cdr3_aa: CASHSRTNTGELFF
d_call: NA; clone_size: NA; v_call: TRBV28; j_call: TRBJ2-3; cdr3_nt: TGTGCCAGCAGGCTGCCATCTAGCCCAGATACGCAGTATTTT; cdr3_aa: CASRLPSSPDTQYF
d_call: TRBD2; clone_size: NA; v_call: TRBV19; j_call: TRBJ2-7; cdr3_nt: TGTGCCAGTAGTCCCCGAACTAGCGGGAGGGCTTACGAGCAGTACTTC; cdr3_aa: CASSPRTSGRAYEQYF
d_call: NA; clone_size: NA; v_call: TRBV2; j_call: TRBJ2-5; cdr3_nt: TGTGCCAGCAGACCGAATGGAGAGACCCAGTACTTC; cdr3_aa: CASRPNGETQYF
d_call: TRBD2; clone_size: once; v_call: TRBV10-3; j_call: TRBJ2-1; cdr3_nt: TGTGCCATCAGGGGGGGGACTCTCTACAATGAGCAGTTCTTC; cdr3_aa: CAIRGGTLYNEQFF
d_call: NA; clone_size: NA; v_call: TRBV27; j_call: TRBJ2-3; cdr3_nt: TGTGCCAGCAGTCCAAGACCTGGCGGGTGGGTCACAGATACGCAGTATTTT; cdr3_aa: CASSPRPGGWVTDTQYF
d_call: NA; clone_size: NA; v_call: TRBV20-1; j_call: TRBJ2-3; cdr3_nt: TGCAGTCTAAGAGGAACAGATACGCAGTATTTT; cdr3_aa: CSLRGTDTQYF
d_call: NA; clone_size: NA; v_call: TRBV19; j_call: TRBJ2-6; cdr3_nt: TGTGCAAGTACCCCTGGGGCCAACGTCCTGACTTTC; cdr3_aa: CASTPGANVLTF
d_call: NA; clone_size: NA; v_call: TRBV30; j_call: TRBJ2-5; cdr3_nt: TGTGCCTGGGCTCAGTCCTCCGAGACCCAGTACTTC; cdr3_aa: CAWAQSSETQYF
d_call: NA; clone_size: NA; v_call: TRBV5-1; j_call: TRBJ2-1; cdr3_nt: TGCGCCAGCAGCACTGGGCGCAGGGGACGCCGCAGTGAGCAGTTCTTC; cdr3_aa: CASSTGRRGRRSEQFF
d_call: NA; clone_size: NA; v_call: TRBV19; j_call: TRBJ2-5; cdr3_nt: TGTGCCAGTAGGCCCCGGACGGGGGTAGGAGAGACCCAGTACTTC; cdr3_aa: CASRPRTGVGETQYF
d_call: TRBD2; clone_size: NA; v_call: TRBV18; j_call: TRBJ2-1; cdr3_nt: TGTGCCAGCTCACCACCAGACGGAATAGCGGGGCCGGAGAAAGGATATGATGAGCAGTTCTTC; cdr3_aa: CASSPPDGIAGPEKGYDEQFF
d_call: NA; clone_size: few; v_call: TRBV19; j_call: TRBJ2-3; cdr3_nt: TGTGCCAGTAGTATTGCGGATACGCAGTATTTT; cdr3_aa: CASSIADTQYF
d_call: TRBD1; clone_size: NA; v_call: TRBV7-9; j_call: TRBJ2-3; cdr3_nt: TGTGCCAGCAGCTTAGTGGGACAGGGGATTCCTACAGATACGCAGTATTTT; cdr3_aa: CASSLVGQGIPTDTQYF
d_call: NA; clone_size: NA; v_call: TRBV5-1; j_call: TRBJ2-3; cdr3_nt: TGCGCCAGCAGCTTGGTCGGGGAACACACAGATACGCAGTATTTT; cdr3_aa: CASSLVGEHTDTQYF
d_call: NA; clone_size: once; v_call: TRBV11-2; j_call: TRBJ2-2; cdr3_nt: TGTGCCTGCGGGACTGTTAGCACCGGGGAGCTGTTTTTT; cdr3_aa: CACGTVSTGELFF
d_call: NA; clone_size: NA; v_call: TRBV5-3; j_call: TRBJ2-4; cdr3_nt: TGTGCCAGCAGCCCACCGGGAGCCAAAAACATTCAGTACTTC; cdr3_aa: CASSPPGAKNIQYF
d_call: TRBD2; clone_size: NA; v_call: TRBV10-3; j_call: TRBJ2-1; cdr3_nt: TGTGCCATCATGCGGGGGTACAATGAGCAGTTCTTC; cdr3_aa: CAIMRGYNEQFF
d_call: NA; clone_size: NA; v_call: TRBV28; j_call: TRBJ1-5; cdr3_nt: TGTGCCAGCAGTTTACGGACTTCTAGCAATCAGCCCCAGCATTTT; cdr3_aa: CASSLRTSSNQPQHF
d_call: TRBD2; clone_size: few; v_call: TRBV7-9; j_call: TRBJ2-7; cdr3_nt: TGTGCCAGCAGCCAGAGGTCAGCGGGAGGCTACGAGCAGTACTTC; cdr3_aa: CASSQRSAGGYEQYF
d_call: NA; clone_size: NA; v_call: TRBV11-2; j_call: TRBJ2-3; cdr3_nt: TGTGCCAGCAGCTTACCCCTGGGGAGCGGAGTAACGCAGTATTTT; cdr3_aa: CASSLPLGSGVTQYF
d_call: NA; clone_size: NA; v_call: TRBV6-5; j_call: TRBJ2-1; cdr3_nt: TGTGCCAGCAGCTCTAGCGCCCGTGCCTACAATGAGCAGTTCTTC; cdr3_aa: CASSSSARAYNEQFF
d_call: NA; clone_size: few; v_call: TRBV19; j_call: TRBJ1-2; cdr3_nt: TGTGCCAGTAGTGGGGAGCTCTATGGCTACACCTTC; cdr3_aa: CASSGELYGYTF
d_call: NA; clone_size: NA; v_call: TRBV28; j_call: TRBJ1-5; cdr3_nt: TGTGCCAGCAGTTTATCCGGGGGAGATATGCGCAATCAGCCCCAGCATTTT; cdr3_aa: CASSLSGGDMRNQPQHF
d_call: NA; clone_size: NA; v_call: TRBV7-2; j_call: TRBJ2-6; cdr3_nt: TGTGCCAGCAGCCCAGGACCGTTCTCTGGGGCCAACGTCCTGACTTTC; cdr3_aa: CASSPGPFSGANVLTF
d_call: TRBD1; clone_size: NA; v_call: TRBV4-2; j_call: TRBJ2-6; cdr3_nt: TGTGCCAGCAGCCAAGTATCCGGGACAGCCTCTGGGGCCAACGTCCTGACTTTC; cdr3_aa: CASSQVSGTASGANVLTF
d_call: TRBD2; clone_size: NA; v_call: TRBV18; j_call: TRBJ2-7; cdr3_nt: TGTGCCAGCTCACCACTAAGCGGGATCTCCTACGAGCAGTACTTC; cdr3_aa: CASSPLSGISYEQYF
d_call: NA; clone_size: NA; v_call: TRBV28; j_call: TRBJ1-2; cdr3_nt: TGTGCCAGCAGTTTAGGGCCTGGGGACGCCTTTCGTGGCTACACCTTC; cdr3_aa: CASSLGPGDAFRGYTF
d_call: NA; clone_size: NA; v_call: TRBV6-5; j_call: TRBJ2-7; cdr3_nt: TGTGCCAGCAGTTACTCGTTTGGACCCACCTACGAGCAGTACTTC; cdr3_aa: CASSYSFGPTYEQYF
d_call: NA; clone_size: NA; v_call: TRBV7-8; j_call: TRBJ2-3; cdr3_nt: TGTGCCAGCAGCTTAGGTCGGGGAATACCCAAAGATACGCAGTATTTT; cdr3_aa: CASSLGRGIPKDTQYF
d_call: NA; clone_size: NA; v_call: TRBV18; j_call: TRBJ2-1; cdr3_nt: TGTGCCAGCTCTCCCCGAGTCCTCTACAATGAGCAGTTCTTC; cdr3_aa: CASSPRVLYNEQFF
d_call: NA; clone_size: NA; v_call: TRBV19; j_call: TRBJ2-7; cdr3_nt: TGTGCCAGTAGTTACGACAGCTCCTACGAGCAGTACTTC; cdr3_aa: CASSYDSSYEQYF
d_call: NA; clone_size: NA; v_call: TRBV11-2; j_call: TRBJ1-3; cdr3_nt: TGTGCCAGCAGCTTCATCCGAGCAGCTGGAAACACCATATATTTT; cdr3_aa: CASSFIRAAGNTIYF
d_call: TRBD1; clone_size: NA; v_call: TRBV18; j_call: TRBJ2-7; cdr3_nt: TGTGCCAGCTCACCTCTTTTGACAGGGGGGAGCGAGCAGTACTTC; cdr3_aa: CASSPLLTGGSEQYF
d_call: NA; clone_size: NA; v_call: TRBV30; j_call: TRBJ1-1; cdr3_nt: TGTGCCTGGAGTGTGAGGGGCGGGACTGAAGCTTTCTTT; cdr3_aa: CAWSVRGGTEAFF
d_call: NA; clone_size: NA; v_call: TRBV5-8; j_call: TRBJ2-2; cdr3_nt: TGTGCCAGCAGCTTAACGGGCGGGGAGCTGTTTTTT; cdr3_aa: CASSLTGGELFF
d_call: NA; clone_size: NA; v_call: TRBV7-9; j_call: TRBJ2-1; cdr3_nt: TGTGCCAGCAGCTCCAGCGCGAGCTCCTACAATGAGCAGTTCTTC; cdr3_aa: CASSSSASSYNEQFF
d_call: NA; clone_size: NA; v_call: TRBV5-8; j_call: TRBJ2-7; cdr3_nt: TGTGCCAGCAGCTTTTCACGGGGGTCCTCCTACGAGCAGTACTTC; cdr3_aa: CASSFSRGSSYEQYF